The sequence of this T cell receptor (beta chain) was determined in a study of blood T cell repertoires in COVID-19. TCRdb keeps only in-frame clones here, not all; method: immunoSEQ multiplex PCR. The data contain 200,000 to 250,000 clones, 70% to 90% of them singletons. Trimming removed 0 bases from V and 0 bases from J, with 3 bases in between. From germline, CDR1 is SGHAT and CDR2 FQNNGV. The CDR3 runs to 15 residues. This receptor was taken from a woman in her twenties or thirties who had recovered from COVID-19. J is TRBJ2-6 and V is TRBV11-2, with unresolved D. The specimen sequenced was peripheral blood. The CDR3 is CASSLDVSGANVLTF. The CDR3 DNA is TGTGCCAGCAGCTTAGACGTCTCTGGGGCCAACGTCCTGACTTTC.